Sequencing of this TCR beta chain was carried out in a study of T cell responses to AZD1222 COVID-19 vaccine. The study's findings and limits: It was only a handful of AZD1222 recipients who were seropositive at baseline. The study reported that nearly half of spike-specific TCRs target unmutated variant regions.

The CDR3 covers 12 residues. Trimming stripped 7 bases from V and 9 bases from J, with 10 bases between. A remark on this clone: Its antigen remains unidentified.

The method was immunoSEQ multiplex PCR; TCRdb's version includes in-frame clones alone and lacks a portion of them. The sample has about 120,000 clones, about 91% seen once; the top ten hold over 4.5%. The source is an adult in good health. This sample comprised peripheral blood, obtained on day 0 of AZD1222 vaccination. The chain couples TRBV12-3 or TRBV12-4 to TRBJ1-6; D is unresolved. CDR3 DNA: TGTGCCAGCACCCTGAGTCGTTCACCCCTCCACTTT. Its protein is CASTLSRSPLHF.